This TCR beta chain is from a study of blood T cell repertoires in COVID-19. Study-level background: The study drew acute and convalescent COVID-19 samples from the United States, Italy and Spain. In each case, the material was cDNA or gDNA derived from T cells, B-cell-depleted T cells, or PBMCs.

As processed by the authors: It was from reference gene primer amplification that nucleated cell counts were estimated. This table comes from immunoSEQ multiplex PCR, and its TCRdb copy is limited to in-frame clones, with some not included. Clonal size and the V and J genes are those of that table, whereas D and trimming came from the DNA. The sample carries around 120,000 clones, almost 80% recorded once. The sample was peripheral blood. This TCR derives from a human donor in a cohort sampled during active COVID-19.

The CDR3 loop is CASAYDSYNEQFF. The CDR3 nucleotides are TGTGCCAGCGCCTACGACTCCTACAATGAGCAGTTCTTC. V and J are TRBV27 and TRBJ2-1, with D unresolved. The V gene's germline CDR1 is MNHEY and CDR2 SMNVEV (reference sequence). Trimming left V 8 bases short and J 0 bases short, with 8 bases between. The CDR3 is 13 residues long.